Shown below are 9 T cell receptor beta chains from a single sample sequenced in a study of CD8 T cells in ankylosing spondylitis. These receptors' antigens are unknown. TCRdb reprocessed the 5' RACE reads via MiXCR and lists one record per CDR3 protein. The sample has about 450,000 distinct CDR3 sequences; about 25% are singletons. Study outcomes and limitations: Several highly homologous variants made up a TCR beta motif, and this motif appeared characteristic of ankylosing spondylitis blood.

The sequenced sample was blood, either unsorted or a sorted T cell fraction (not recorded which). The source of these receptors is a male donor with ankylosing spondylitis.

The genes are TRBV5-5 and TRBJ2-5; TRBD1 matches at 10 bases. CDR3 length: 15 residues. The V gene end was trimmed by 4 bases and the J gene end by 5 bases; junction bases not matched to a gene: 8. The V gene's germline CDR1 is SGHKS and CDR2 YYEKEE (reference sequence). CDR3 DNA: TGTGCCAGCAGCCGTAACCGGGACAGGGGTGAGACCCAGTACTTC. It translates to CASSRNRDRGETQYF.

This clonotype was counted a few times. The chain combines TRBV29-1 with TRBJ2-3; D is unclear. The CDR3 sequence is 15 residues long. Germline CDR1 is SQVTM and CDR2 is ANQGSEA. Between the trimmed V and J ends, which lost 6 bases and 0 bases, there was a span of 16 bases. CDR3 amino acids: CSVLGIGQSTDTQYF. In DNA form, the CDR3 reads TGCAGCGTCTTGGGGATCGGTCAGAGCACAGATACGCAGTATTTT.

The chain is built from TRBV5-5 and TRBJ2-3; TRBD2 agrees at 12 bases. The CDR3 contains 17 residues. With V trimmed by 4 bases and J by 3 bases, 9 bases remained unmatched. Germline V lookup: CDR1 SGHKS, CDR2 YYEKEE (reference sequence). The CDR3: CASSLRLAGVSTDTQYF. In DNA form, the CDR3 reads TGTGCCAGCAGCCTAAGACTAGCGGGAGTATCGACAGATACGCAGTATTTT.

This clonotype was found a few times. This sequence joins TRBV5-1 and TRBJ2-7; tentative D call: TRBD2 (6 bases). V was pared by 3 bases and J by 5 bases, with 18 bases between. The CDR3 sequence is 15 residues long. Germline CDR1 reads SGHRS; CDR2 reads YFSETQ. CDR3 DNA: TGCGCCAGCAGCTCCAAACGGGACTCCGGGAACGAGCAGTACTTC. Its protein product is CASSSKRDSGNEQYF.

V and J are TRBV29-1 and TRBJ1-1; 8 bases fit TRBD1. The ends lost 7 bases at V and 5 bases at J; junction bases unmatched: 9. Per germline, CDR1 SQVTM and CDR2 ANQGSEA. There are 13 residues in the CDR3. The DNA of the CDR3 is TGCAGCGCGGGGACAGGACGAGGGACTGAAGCTTTCTTT. It codes for CSAGTGRGTEAFF.

This clonotype has only a few counts. V gene TRBV6-1 combines with J gene TRBJ2-7; 8 bases match TRBD2. Looked up from germline, CDR1 is MNHNS and CDR2 is SASEGT. With V trimmed by 8 bases and J by 3 bases, 6 bases remained unmatched. The CDR3 totals 13 residues. The CDR3 protein is CASQRELLYEQYF. CDR3 coding DNA: TGTGCCAGCCAGCGGGAGCTACTCTACGAGCAGTACTTC.

V usage is TRBV7-9 and J usage is TRBJ2-5, with D possibly being TRBD1 or TRBD2 (5 bases each). The CDR3 loop spans 14 amino acids. V was cut by 5 bases and J by 7 bases, with 17 bases left in between. CDR1 and CDR2 (germline): SEHNR, FQNEAQ (reference sequence). CDR3 nucleotide sequence: TGTGCCAGCAGCATATCCGGGACCCCAAGGACCCAGTACTTC. Translating gives CASSISGTPRTQYF.

This clonotype has just a few counts. The gene calls are TRBV5-1 and TRBJ2-1; D is ambiguous. CDR3 size: 15 residues. Germline CDR1 SGHRS, CDR2 YFSETQ. Trimming stripped 6 bases from V and 0 bases from J, with 13 bases between. The CDR3 coding sequence is TGCGCCAGCACCCTGACGGGTAGCTCCTACAATGAGCAGTTCTTC. It translates to CASTLTGSSYNEQFF. Looking up the rest from reference TRBV5-1 and TRBJ2-1 gives the full variable domain: KAGVTQTPRYLIKTRGQQVTLSCSPISGHRSVSWYQQTPGQGLQFLFEYFSETQRNKGNFPGRFSGRQFSNSRSEMNVSTLELGDSALYLCASTLTGSSYNEQFFGPGTRLTVL.

A single count supports this clonotype. In DNA form, the CDR3 reads TGTGCCAGCTCACCACCGAAGCGGAACCGATTGAATGAGCAGTTCTTC. Translation: CASSPPKRNRLNEQFF. The V and J genes are TRBV18 and TRBJ2-1; D possibly corresponds to TRBD2 (5 bases). The CDR3 runs to 16 residues. Germline lookup yields CDR1 KGHSH and CDR2 LQKENI. V lost 0 bases and J lost 7, with 16 bases in between.